This TCR beta chain was retrieved from a study of blood T cell repertoires in COVID-19. Per germline, CDR1 SGHDT and CDR2 YYEEEE. The CDR3 runs 12 residues. Trimming took 5 bases from V and 4 from J, leaving 9 bases between them. Allocation to cohorts depended on clinical history reported by the participants. Profiling relied on immunoSEQ multiplex PCR, and the TCRdb table lists in-frame clones only, not all of them. The sample contains some 240,000 clones, around 84% of which appear only once. The sequenced material came from PBMCs or T cells enriched from blood (not recorded which). The source is a man between 25 and 39 years old with acute COVID-19. V and J are TRBV5-6 and TRBJ1-2, with D possibly being TRBD1 (6 bases). This CDR3 reads CASRSDSYGYTF. The CDR3 region has the DNA TGTGCCAGCAGGTCGGACAGCTATGGCTACACCTTC.